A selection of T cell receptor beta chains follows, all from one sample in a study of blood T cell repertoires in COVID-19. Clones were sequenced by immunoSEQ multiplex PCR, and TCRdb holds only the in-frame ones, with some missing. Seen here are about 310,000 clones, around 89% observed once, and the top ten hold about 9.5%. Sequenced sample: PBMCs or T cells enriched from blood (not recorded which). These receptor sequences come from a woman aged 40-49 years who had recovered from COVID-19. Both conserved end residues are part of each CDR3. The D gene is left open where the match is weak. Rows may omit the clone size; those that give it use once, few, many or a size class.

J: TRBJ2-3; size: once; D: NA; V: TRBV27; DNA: TGTGCCAGCTGGAAGGGGGCAGATACGCAGTATTTT; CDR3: CASWKGADTQYF
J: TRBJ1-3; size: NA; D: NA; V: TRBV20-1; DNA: TGCAGTGGGAGCTCTGGAAACACCATATATTTT; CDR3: CSGSSGNTIYF
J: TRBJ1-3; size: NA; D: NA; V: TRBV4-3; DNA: TGCGCCAGCAGCCAAGCGCGGGTCACTGGAAACACCATATATTTT; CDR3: CASSQARVTGNTIYF
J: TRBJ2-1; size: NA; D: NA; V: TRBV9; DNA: TGTGCCAGCAGCGTAGTCCCCCGACAGTTCAATGAGCAGTTCTTC; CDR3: CASSVVPRQFNEQFF
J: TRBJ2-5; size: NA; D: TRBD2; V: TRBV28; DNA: TGTGCCAGCAGGCTAGCGGGGACCCAAGAGACCCAGTACTTC; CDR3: CASRLAGTQETQYF
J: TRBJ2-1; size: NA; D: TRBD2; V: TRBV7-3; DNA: TGTGCCAGCAGCTTCTCTAGCGGAACCGGTGAGCAGTTCTTC; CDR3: CASSFSSGTGEQFF
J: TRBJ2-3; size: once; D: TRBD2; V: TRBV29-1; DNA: TGCAGCGTCCTGGGGGAGCGGGAGGGCCAATCGGAGTATTTT; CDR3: CSVLGEREGQSEYF
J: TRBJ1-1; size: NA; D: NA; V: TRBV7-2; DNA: TGTGCCAGCAGCTCATGGCAGGCGCGAAACACTGAAGCTTTCTTT; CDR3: CASSSWQARNTEAFF
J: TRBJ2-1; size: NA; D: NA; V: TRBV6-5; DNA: TGTGCCAGCAGGCTAACAGGGTCCTACAATGAGCAGTTCTTC; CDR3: CASRLTGSYNEQFF
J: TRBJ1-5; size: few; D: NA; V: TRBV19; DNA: TGTGCCAGTAAGCAAGGTTCGGGGCAGCCCCAGCATTTT; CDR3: CASKQGSGQPQHF
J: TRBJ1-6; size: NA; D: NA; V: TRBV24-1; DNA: TGTGCCACCAGTGATTGGGGCTCAAATTCACCCCTCCACTTT; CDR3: CATSDWGSNSPLHF
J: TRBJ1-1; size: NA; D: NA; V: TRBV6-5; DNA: TGTGCCAGCAGTTACTCGAGCGTGGGGGGTCAAACTGAAGCTTTCTTT; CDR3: CASSYSSVGGQTEAFF
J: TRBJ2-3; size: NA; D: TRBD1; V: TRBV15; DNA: TGTGCCACCAGCAGAGATGGACAGGGAGGTCGCACAGATACGCAGTATTTT; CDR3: CATSRDGQGGRTDTQYF
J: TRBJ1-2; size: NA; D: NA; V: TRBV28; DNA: TGTGCCAGCAGTTACAGGGACGGCTACACCTTC; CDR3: CASSYRDGYTF
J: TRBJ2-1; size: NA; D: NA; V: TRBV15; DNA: TGTGCCACCAGCACCTGGGGACTCCCCAATGAGCAGTTCTTC; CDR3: CATSTWGLPNEQFF
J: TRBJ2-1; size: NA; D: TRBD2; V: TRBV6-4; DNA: TGTGCCAGCAGTGACGCTACTAGCGGGAGGAATGAGCAGTTCTTC; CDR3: CASSDATSGRNEQFF
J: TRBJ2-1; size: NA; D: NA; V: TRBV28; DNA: TGTGCCAGCAGTTCACCTGGGGCAGGGAGGTTGGGCAATGAGCAGTTCTTC; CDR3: CASSSPGAGRLGNEQFF
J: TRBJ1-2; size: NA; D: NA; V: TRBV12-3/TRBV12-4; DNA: TGTGCCAGCAGTCAGGTCCTTAACTATGGCTACACCTTC; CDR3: CASSQVLNYGYTF
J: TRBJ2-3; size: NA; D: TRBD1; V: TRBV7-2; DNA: TGTGCCAGCAGCTTAGCACGGACAGGGGGCGGGGCAGATACGCAGTATTTT; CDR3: CASSLARTGGGADTQYF
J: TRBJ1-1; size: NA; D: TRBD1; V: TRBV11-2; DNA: TGTGCCAGCAGCTCCCGCAGGGGGCAAGGCACTGAAGCTTTCTTT; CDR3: CASSSRRGQGTEAFF
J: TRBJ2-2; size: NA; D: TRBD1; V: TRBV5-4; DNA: TGTGCCAGCAGCTTGGCCGGGACAGGGGGCACCGGGGAGCTGTTTTTT; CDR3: CASSLAGTGGTGELFF
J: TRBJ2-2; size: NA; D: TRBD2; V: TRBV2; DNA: TGTGCCAGCACCCCCGGGACTAGCGGGGCCACCGGGGAGCTGTTTTTT; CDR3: CASTPGTSGATGELFF
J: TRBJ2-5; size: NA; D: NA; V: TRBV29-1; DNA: TGCAGCGTTGCGGCCGGGCAAGAGACCCAGTACTTC; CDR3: CSVAAGQETQYF
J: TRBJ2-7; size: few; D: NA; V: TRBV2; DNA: TGTGCCAGCAGTGAAACCCTAGCCCGAAGGGAGCAGTACTTC; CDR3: CASSETLARREQYF
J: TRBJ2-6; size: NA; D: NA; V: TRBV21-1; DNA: TGTGCCAGCAGCAGGGGGCCCTCTGGGGCCAACGTCCTGACTTTC; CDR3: CASSRGPSGANVLTF
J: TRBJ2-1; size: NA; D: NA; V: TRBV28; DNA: TGTGCCAGCAGCCCCGGGTCCCCCGAAAATGAGCAGTTCTTC; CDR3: CASSPGSPENEQFF
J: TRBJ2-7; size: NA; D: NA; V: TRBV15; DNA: TGTGCCACCAGCGGGACAGAGATAACCGGGACTTCTAAAGCCTACGAGCAGTACTTC; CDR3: CATSGTEITGTSKAYEQYF
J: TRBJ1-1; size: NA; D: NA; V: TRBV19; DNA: TGTGCCAGTACCCCGATTACACACACTGAAGCTTTCTTT; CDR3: CASTPITHTEAFF
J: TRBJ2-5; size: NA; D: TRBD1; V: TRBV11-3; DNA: TGTGCCAGCAGCTTGAGGGGGCCTACGGCCCAAGAGACCCAGTACTTC; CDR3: CASSLRGPTAQETQYF
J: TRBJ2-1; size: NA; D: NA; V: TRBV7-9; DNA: TGTGCCAGCAGCTCGACTTGGCTACCTCCCTACAATGAGCAGTTCTTC; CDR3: CASSSTWLPPYNEQFF